The text below deals with one T cell receptor beta chain. The sample comes from a study of shared clonotypes between healthy human individuals. Produced via immunoSEQ multiplex PCR; TCRdb's table is partial and in-frame only. The sample has about 1.9 million clones, about 93% seen once. The V end was cut by 0 bases, the J end by 2 bases, with 8 bases between. Germline CDR1 is SEHNR and CDR2 is FQNEAQ (reference sequence). CDR3 length equals 15 residues. Naive CD8 cells, CD45RO-negative and positively selected for CCR7, excluded terminally differentiated effector memory CD45RA+ cells. The sequence came from a man aged 18 to 30 in good health. Some clones in this sample may be carry-over from other donors' samples. The chain employs TRBV7-9 and TRBJ1-3; D gene uncertain. The sequenced material came from naive CD8+ T cells from PBMCs. CDR3 sequence: CASSLAPGTGNTIYF. The CDR3 DNA reads TGTGCCAGCAGCTTAGCGCCGGGCACTGGAAACACCATATATTTT.